This T cell receptor (beta chain) emerged from a study of graft-versus-host responses after intestinal transplantation. Turning to the study itself: Induction with anti-thymocyte globulin, then tacrolimus and steroids for roughly 3 years, was given to all recipients.

Points on this clone: Its antigen is currently unknown.

The CDR3 has 14 residues. Trimming stripped 1 base from V and 1 base from J, with 8 bases between. Per the germline V gene, CDR1 is SEHNR and CDR2 is FQNEAQ (reference sequence). Profiling relied on immunoSEQ multiplex PCR, and the TCRdb table lists in-frame clones only, not all of them. Among roughly 90,000 clones listed, over 80% were seen once. The V call is TRBV7-9, the J call TRBJ2-7, with D possibly being TRBD1 (6 bases). The TCR sequence derives from a human donor who received an intestinal transplant. The source material was unstimulated CD8+ T cells sorted from spleen or lymph node cells, sampled before intestinal transplant. The CDR3 protein is CASSLVGGSYEQYF. For the CDR3, the DNA is TGTGCCAGCAGCTTAGTAGGGGGATCCTACGAGCAGTACTTC.